These T cell receptor beta chains were read from a single sample in a study of T cells in Graves' hyperthyroidism and ophthalmopathy. TCRdb redid the calling of the multiplex PCR reads with MiXCR, one entry per CDR3 protein. The table records approximately 250,000 distinct CDR3 sequences, around 26% of them present only once. Specimen: blood. These receptors were obtained from a woman aged 40 to 50 with Graves' ophthalmopathy. CDR3s include the opening cysteine and the closing phenylalanine or tryptophan. Each record gives: J gene, clone size, V gene, D gene, CDR3 DNA, CDR3 protein. The D gene is left open where the match is weak. Only part of the rows carry a size: once, few, many, or a class if the clone is expanded.

>TRBJ1-6|many|TRBV12-3/TRBV12-4|-
TGTGCCAGCAGCCCACAAACCTCTTCACCCCTCCACTTT
CASSPQTSSPLHF
>TRBJ1-2|few|TRBV4-2|TRBD1
TGTGCCAGCAGCCAAGATACCCGGGACAGCCTGGCGGAGGGCTACACCTTC
CASSQDTRDSLAEGYTF
>TRBJ2-7|many|TRBV5-4|-
TGTGCCAGCAGTCCGCCGTGGGGCTACGAGCAGTACTTC
CASSPPWGYEQYF
>TRBJ2-7|many|TRBV28|-
TGTGCCAGCAGTATCCGGGTGGCCTACGAGCAGTACTTC
CASSIRVAYEQYF
>TRBJ2-3|-|TRBV20-1|TRBD2
TGCAGTGCCGAGACGCTAGCGGGGGGGGTACGGGCAGATACGCAGTATTTT
CSAETLAGGVRADTQYF
>TRBJ2-5|-|TRBV15|TRBD2
TGTGCCACCAGCAGAAGACTAGCGGGGGGCCAAGAGACCCAGTACTTC
CATSRRLAGGQETQYF
>TRBJ2-2|many|TRBV28|TRBD1
TGTGCCAGCAGTTTATACAGGGGTGGCGGGGAGCTGTTTTTT
CASSLYRGGGELFF
>TRBJ2-5|many|TRBV19|TRBD2
TGTGCCAGTAGTATAGCAGCGGGAGAGATTGAGACCCAGTACTTC
CASSIAAGEIETQYF
>TRBJ2-2|many|TRBV20-1|TRBD2
TGCAGTGCTAGAGATCTGGGTAGCGGGAGTGGTACCGGGGAGCTGTTTTTT
CSARDLGSGSGTGELFF
>TRBJ2-5|many|TRBV7-9|-
TGTGCCAGCAGCGCCAAAGAGACCCAGTACTTC
CASSAKETQYF
>TRBJ2-4|many|TRBV29-1|-
TGCAGCGTTGAGTCTCGAGTACTAGCCAAAAACATTCAGTACTTC
CSVESRVLAKNIQYF
>TRBJ2-5|many|TRBV30|-
TGTGCCTGGACGCTCGGGACGATCGGAGAGACCCAGTACTTC
CAWTLGTIGETQYF
>TRBJ2-5|-|TRBV18|TRBD2
TGTGCCAGCTCACGTACGATAGCGGGAGATGTAGGAGAGACCCAGTACTTC
CASSRTIAGDVGETQYF
>TRBJ2-5|many|TRBV9|-
TGTGCCAGCAGCGTTCAAGAGGGCATCGGGGAGACCCAGTACTTC
CASSVQEGIGETQYF
>TRBJ2-7|few|TRBV20-1|TRBD1
TGCAGTGCTAGACCTAGGCAGGGACAGGGTGACGAGCAGTCCTTC
CSARPRQGQGDEQSF
>TRBJ1-1|-|TRBV20-1|-
TGCAGTGCTCAAGGGGGTGACACTGAAGCTTTCTTT
CSAQGGDTEAFF
>TRBJ2-5|many|TRBV28|TRBD1
TGTGCCAGCAGTTTACCGGGACAGGGGGGCTACCAAGAGACCCAGTACTTC
CASSLPGQGGYQETQYF
>TRBJ2-5|-|TRBV28|-
TGTGCCAGCGTCAATTGGGGGGCGCGGGAGACCCAGTACTTC
CASVNWGARETQYF
>TRBJ1-1|many|TRBV6-5|-
TGTGCCAGCAGTTCTGAGGGGGGAAAGGCTGAAGCTTTCTTT
CASSSEGGKAEAFF
>TRBJ1-3|many|TRBV2|-
TGTGCCAGCGGGGTCGGGATCAGTTTGGGAAACACCATATATTTT
CASGVGISLGNTIYF